This T cell receptor (beta chain) was profiled in a study of CD8 T cells in Susac syndrome. Roughly 0.45 to 1 ug RNA was reverse transcribed with random hexamers. Multiplex PCR with immunoSEQ amplified the TCR beta CDR3 across 54 Vbeta and 13 Jbeta. TCRdb processed the immunoSEQ multiplex PCR reads anew with MiXCR; each CDR3 protein has one entry. In the table there are approximately 200,000 distinct CDR3 sequences, nearly 95% of which are singletons. CDR1 and CDR2 (germline): LGHDT, YNNKEL (reference sequence). V was shortened by 0 bases and J by 4 bases, with 4 bases between the two germline ends. The CDR3 runs to 12 residues.

The chain links TRBV3-1 to TRBJ2-7; no reliable D call. The TCR sequence derives from a human donor with multiple sclerosis. The sequenced sample consisted of CD4+ T cells from PBMCs. CDR3: CASSQEVYEQYF. The CDR3 nucleotides are TGTGCCAGCAGCCAAGAGGTGTACGAGCAGTACTTC.